These 20 T cell receptor beta chains were sequenced from one sample in a study of T cells in Graves' hyperthyroidism and ophthalmopathy. Amplification of TCR beta CDR3 regions used RNA as the template. Initially, a first-round RT-PCR of the TCR CDR3 employed the HTBI primer set. TCRdb independently ran MiXCR on the multiplex PCR reads; one entry per CDR3 protein. Among hundreds of thousands of distinct CDR3 sequences listed, 12% to 15% were seen once. Sequences were obtained from blood. These receptors were obtained from a woman between 18 and 29 years old with Graves' hyperthyroidism.

This clonotype was seen a handful of times. The chain uses TRBV15 and TRBJ1-6; no firm D call. The CDR3 is 15 amino acids. CDR1 is LNHNV and CDR2 is YYDKDF in the germline V gene (reference sequence). The germline V and J ends were trimmed by 3 bases and 7 bases, with 13 bases remaining between them. In DNA, the CDR3 is TGTGCCACCAGCAGGCCCTCCAAGCCGAATTCACCCCTCCACTTT. Residues: CATSRPSKPNSPLHF.

This chain joins TRBV7-2 and TRBJ2-3; D uncertain. Germline lookup yields CDR1 SGHTA and CDR2 FQGNSA. Trimming pared 2 bases from V and 6 bases from J, leaving 9 bases between. CDR3 length equals 13 residues. CDR3 amino acids: CASSLYSRDTQYF. Here the CDR3 DNA reads TGTGCCAGCAGCTTATATTCCCGGGATACGCAGTATTTT.

At least ten counts were recorded for this clonotype. V and J are TRBV4-1 and TRBJ2-7; TRBD1 agrees at 9 bases. V lost 3 bases to trimming and J lost 4 bases; unmatched junction nucleotides: 7. CDR1 is MGHRA and CDR2 is YSYEKL in the germline V gene. This CDR3 has 15 amino acids. CDR3 coding DNA: TGCGCCAGCAGCCATCCCGGGACAGGGTTGTACGAGCAGTACTTC. Its protein product is CASSHPGTGLYEQYF.

In this sample, this clonotype turned up a few times. The chain employs TRBV4-3 and TRBJ2-1; unclear D gene. Trimming pared 1 base from V and 7 bases from J, leaving 20 bases between. CDR1 is LGHNA and CDR2 is YSLEER in the germline V gene. CDR3 length equals 17 residues. The CDR3 region has the DNA TGCGCCAGCAGCCAAGGGTATAGTAGGGCCAGTATAAATGAGCAGTTCTTC. Translation gives CASSQGYSRASINEQFF.

There are many counts of this clonotype. V gene TRBV2 combines with J gene TRBJ2-4; unclear D gene. V lost 6 bases and J 7 bases, leaving 16 bases between the germline ends. This CDR3 has 14 amino acids. Germline values: CDR1 SNHLY, CDR2 FYNNEI. The CDR3 DNA follows: TGTGCCAGCAGCCTCGGGCTAGATCGGAACATTCAGTACTTC. Residues: CASSLGLDRNIQYF.

This clonotype was detected only a few times. V gene TRBV4-2 combines with J gene TRBJ1-5; TRBD1 is a possible D gene (6 bases). The CDR3 has 16 amino acids. CDR1 is LGHNA and CDR2 is YNFKEQ in the germline V gene. Trimming pared 0 bases from V and 3 bases from J, leaving 12 bases between. The CDR3 protein is CASSQDNGQINQPQHF. In nucleotides, the CDR3 is TGTGCCAGCAGCCAAGATAATGGACAGATCAATCAGCCCCAGCATTTT.

The V gene is TRBV9, the J gene TRBJ2-1; D gene uncertain. This CDR3 is 15 amino acids long. V was clipped by 0 bases and J by 2 bases, with 9 bases between them. Germline CDR1 and CDR2: SGDLS and YYNGEE. CDR3 in amino acids: CASSVGQQTYNEQFF. CDR3 in DNA: TGTGCCAGCAGCGTAGGACAACAGACCTACAATGAGCAGTTCTTC.

This clonotype was picked up a small number of times. This chain joins TRBV13 and TRBJ2-7; 10 nucleotides agree with TRBD2. Germline CDR1 and CDR2: PRHDT and FYEKMQ (reference sequence). The CDR3 has 16 amino acids. V was pared by 4 bases and J by 1 base, with 7 bases of the junction left unmatched. CDR3 DNA: TGTGCCAGCAGCTCCTCGAGCGGGAGGGCATCCTACGAGCAGTACTTC. Protein: CASSSSSGRASYEQYF.

This clonotype was seen only a few times. This chain connects TRBV9 to TRBJ1-2, with D perhaps matching TRBD1 (5 bases). This CDR3 region has 13 residues. In germline, CDR1 is SGDLS, CDR2 YYNGEE. The V gene lost 4 bases and the J gene lost 10 bases, with 17 bases spanning the gap. The CDR3 sequence is CASSQGHLNDYTF. CDR3 bases: TGTGCCAGCAGCCAAGGACACCTGAATGACTACACCTTC.

This chain joins TRBV5-1 and TRBJ1-1, with D maybe TRBD1 (6 bases). From germline, CDR1 is SGHRS and CDR2 YFSETQ. The CDR3 totals 15 residues. Trimming took off 5 bases at V and 0 bases at J, with 14 bases between the two ends. The CDR3 nucleotides read TGCGCCAGCAGGCCCCGGGACACTATGAACACTGAAGCTTTCTTT. It is translated as CASRPRDTMNTEAFF.

V usage is TRBV4-1 and J usage is TRBJ2-1; D perhaps matches TRBD2 (6 bases). The DNA end lines up better with TRBJ2-7; the J call may be wrong. CDR1 and CDR2 (germline): MGHRA, YSYEKL. The CDR3 contains 16 residues. CDR3 loop: CASSQDTGGAYNEQYF. The CDR3 bases are TGCGCCAGCAGCCAAGACACTGGCGGGGCCTACAATGAGCAGTACTTC.

This clonotype was observed a handful of times. V and J are TRBV6-2 or TRBV6-3 and TRBJ2-1; 7 bases are shared with TRBD2. Per germline, CDR1 MNHEY and CDR2 SVGEGT. The CDR3 length is 15 residues. The V segment lost 2 bases and the J segment 3 bases; nucleotides outside the gene matches: 4. The CDR3 DNA reads as TGTGCCAGCAGTTACCCCAGCGGGAACTACAATGAGCAGTTCTTC. It codes for CASSYPSGNYNEQFF.

This clonotype has a count of ten or more. The chain combines TRBV30 with TRBJ2-3; 16 nucleotides match TRBD2. This CDR3 is 16 amino acids long. V dropped 5 bases and J dropped 6; count of bases not matched to a gene: 8. Germline V gene lookup returns CDR1 GTSNPN and CDR2 SVGIG (reference sequence). Here the CDR3 DNA reads TGTGCCTGGTCCCCGGGACTAGCGGGAGGGCCGGATACGCAGTATTTT. Protein: CAWSPGLAGGPDTQYF.

The J gene is TRBJ1-4, the V gene TRBV7-2; D perhaps matches TRBD1 (6 bases). This CDR3 is 14 amino acids long. V shed 7 bases and J shed 7 bases, with 16 bases lying between them. The germline gives CDR1 SGHTA, CDR2 FQGNSA. CDR3: CASTPDWGAEKLFF. The CDR3, as DNA: TGTGCCAGCACCCCGGACTGGGGGGCTGAAAAACTGTTTTTT.

This rearrangement joins TRBV4-3 to TRBJ2-5; D unresolved. The CDR3 loop spans 13 amino acids. V lost 3 bases and J 6 bases, leaving 11 bases between the germline ends. The germline V gene has CDR1 LGHNA and CDR2 YSLEER. CDR3 amino acids: CASSHPLSKTQYF. The CDR3 DNA sequence: TGCGCCAGCAGCCACCCTTTATCGAAGACCCAGTACTTC.

The gene calls are TRBV7-9 and TRBJ2-5, with TRBD2 matching 9 bases. The CDR3 has 15 amino acids. V shed 7 bases, J shed 4 bases, and the junction held 10 bases outside the gene matches. Germline values: CDR1 SEHNR, CDR2 FQNEAQ (reference sequence). This chain's CDR3 is CASTKAGGGAETQYF. In nucleotides, the CDR3 is TGTGCCAGCACTAAAGCGGGAGGCGGTGCAGAGACCCAGTACTTC.

This clonotype was counted ten times or more. V gene TRBV28 combines with J gene TRBJ2-7, with unresolved D. The CDR3 totals 11 residues. The germline V and J ends were trimmed by 4 bases and 7 bases, with 8 bases remaining between them. CDR1 and CDR2 from the germline V gene are MDHEN and SYDVKM. DNA of the CDR3: TGTGCCAGCAGTTCTTTGGGTGAGCAGTACTTC. Amino acids: CASSSLGEQYF. The variable domain in full, completed from reference TRBV28 and TRBJ2-7, reads DVKVTQSSRYLVKRTGEKVFLECVQDMDHENMFWYRQDPGLGLRLIYFSYDVKMKEKGDIPEGYSVSREKKERFSLILESASTNQTSMYLCASSSLGEQYFGPGTRLTVT.

This clonotype was found a few times. The rearrangement joins TRBV5-1 to TRBJ2-2; 10 nucleotides agree with TRBD2. This CDR3 is 16 amino acids long. The V gene end was trimmed by 4 bases and the J gene end by 4 bases; junction bases not matched to a gene: 7. Per the germline V gene, CDR1 is SGHRS and CDR2 is YFSETQ. CDR3 region: CASSALAGESTGELFF. The CDR3 DNA reads TGCGCCAGCAGCGCCCTAGCGGGAGAGAGCACCGGGGAGCTGTTTTTT.

There are many counts of this clonotype. CDR3 residues: CAISELGTGGRYEQYF. CDR3 coding DNA: TGTGCCATCAGTGAACTCGGGACAGGGGGACGCTACGAGCAGTACTTC. The chain carries TRBV10-3 and TRBJ2-7, with TRBD1 matching 11 bases. The CDR3 consists of 16 residues. Germline V gene lookup returns CDR1 ENHRY and CDR2 SYGVKD. The junction had 7 bases not matched to a gene; V was cut back by 3 bases and J by 3 bases.

This clonotype has a count of ten or more. The rearrangement uses TRBV7-9 and TRBJ1-2; D might be TRBD1 (6 bases). Trimming shortened V by 0 bases and J by 5 bases, and 16 bases separated the two germline ends. Germline lookup yields CDR1 SEHNR and CDR2 FQNEAQ (reference sequence). The CDR3 spans 16 residues. CDR3 DNA: TGTGCCAGCAGCTTAGCCGGAGGGACAAGGTGGTATGGCTACACCTTC. This sequence encodes CASSLAGGTRWYGYTF.